The 9 T cell receptor beta chains reported below all come from one sample, sequenced in a study of blood T cell repertoires in COVID-19. Libraries were prepared by immunoSEQ multiplex PCR; TCRdb keeps only in-frame clonotypes and omits some of them. The sample carries under 200,000 clones, 70% to 80% recorded once. Sequencing was done on a sample of peripheral blood. Every receptor here comes from a middle-aged woman with COVID-19, enrolled during active disease.

V gene TRBV5-1 combines with J gene TRBJ2-7, with 13 nucleotides matching TRBD2. In germline, CDR1 is SGHRS, CDR2 YFSETQ. The CDR3 totals 16 residues. The V gene end was trimmed by 4 bases and the J gene end by 3 bases; junction bases not matched to a gene: 7. DNA of the CDR3: TGCGCCAGCAGCCCTGGGACTAGCGGGAAGATCTACGAGCAGTACTTC. This encodes CASSPGTSGKIYEQYF.

As DNA, the CDR3 is TGTGCCTGGAGTTCGAAGTCCGAGACCTCAAATGCGGGGCCCCAGCATTTT. Protein: CAWSSKSETSNAGPQHF. V gene TRBV30 combines with J gene TRBJ1-5; D is unclear. The length of the CDR3 is 17 residues. CDR1 is GTSNPN, CDR2 SVGIG, per germline (reference sequence). The V gene lost 2 bases and the J gene lost 9 bases, with 26 bases spanning the gap.

The chain joins TRBV25-1 to TRBJ2-5; TRBD2 agrees at 11 bases. Germline CDR1 MGHDK, CDR2 SYGVNS. This CDR3 has 15 residues. The V segment lost 8 bases and the J segment 2 bases; nucleotides outside the gene matches: 7. The CDR3 loop is CASRRTSGLQETQYF. The CDR3 nucleotides are TGTGCCAGCCGAAGGACTAGCGGGCTACAAGAGACCCAGTACTTC.

This chain links TRBV5-4 with TRBJ2-5, with TRBD1 identical over 9 bases. The CDR3 is made up of 15 amino acids. From germline, CDR1 is SGHNT and CDR2 YYREEE (reference sequence). Trimming at V came to 0 bases and at J to 4 bases, leaving 4 bases not matched to a gene. The CDR3 region is CASSLAGQGRETQYF. For the CDR3, the DNA is TGTGCCAGCAGCTTGGCGGGACAGGGACGAGAGACCCAGTACTTC.

The genes are TRBV3-1 (or the pseudogene TRBV3-2) and TRBJ2-1; 12 nucleotides match TRBD2. The J segment lost 9 bases and the V segment lost 4 bases, leaving 10 bases of the junction unmatched. The CDR3 sequence is 16 residues long. Germline values: CDR1 LGHDT, CDR2 YNNKEL (reference sequence). CDR3 residues: CASSPTLAGGRGEQFF. The CDR3 DNA reads TGTGCCAGCAGCCCTACCCTAGCGGGGGGGCGGGGTGAGCAGTTCTTC.

CDR3 coding DNA: TGTGCCAGCAGTTTCAGGGTACATACGCAGTATTTT. As protein: CASSFRVHTQYF. This chain links TRBV12-3 or TRBV12-4 with TRBJ2-3; tentative D call: TRBD1 (5 bases). CDR3 length: 12 amino acids. Trimming cost V 3 bases and J 7 bases, with 8 bases left between them.

This clone came up once. The rearrangement joins TRBV5-4 to TRBJ2-3, with D unresolved. The CDR3 covers 13 residues. The germline CDR1 and CDR2 sequences are SGHNT and YYREEE (reference sequence). V dropped 2 bases and J dropped 4 bases, with 8 bases sitting between them. The CDR3 loop is CASSLVAPDTQYF. CDR3 DNA sequence: TGTGCCAGCAGCTTAGTAGCCCCAGATACGCAGTATTTT.

The chain couples TRBV7-7 to TRBJ2-2; 7 nucleotides match TRBD2. The V and J ends lost 5 bases and 4 bases, in that order; junction bases with no gene match: 10. Per germline, CDR1 SSHAT and CDR2 FNYEAQ (reference sequence). CDR3 length: 16 residues. Here the CDR3 reads CASSPRIERGTGELFF. CDR3 sequence (DNA): TGTGCCAGCAGCCCCAGGATCGAGCGGGGCACCGGGGAGCTGTTTTTT.

The chain combines TRBV6-2 or TRBV6-3 with TRBJ2-7, with D possibly matching TRBD2 (6 bases). Germline-derived CDR1 and CDR2 are MNHEY and SVGEGT. This CDR3 is 15 amino acids long. Deletions cut 6 bases from V and 4 bases from J, with 19 bases between. The CDR3 is CASSPRLVWGYEQYF. The CDR3 DNA reads as TGTGCCAGCAGCCCGCGACTAGTATGGGGATACGAGCAGTACTTC.